This T cell receptor (beta chain) was observed in a study of CD8 T cells in Susac syndrome. Trimming took off 3 bases at V and 2 bases at J, with 14 bases between the two ends. CDR1 and CDR2 (germline): DFQATT, SNEGSKA (reference sequence). The CDR3 covers 14 residues. The RNA input was roughly 0.45 to 1 ug, and it was reverse transcribed with random hexamers. Amplification of TCR beta CDR3 by immunoSEQ multiplex PCR spanned 54 Vbeta and 13 Jbeta. TCRdb re-derived calls from the immunoSEQ multiplex PCR reads in MiXCR, one entry per CDR3 protein. Of 200,000 or so distinct CDR3 sequences in the sample, about 95% are singletons; the top ten hold 0.093%. Study-level results: The study's TCR sequencing and HLA analysis covered a relatively small number of individuals, and the study acknowledged this.

Patients with stable or active relapsing-remitting disease, all of them treatment-naive, made up the multiple sclerosis controls. The CD8+ and CD4+ T cells were negatively isolated, with the TEMRA cells enriched by FACS. The sample holds one count of this clonotype. The antigen remains unidentified. This sequence joins TRBV20-1 and TRBJ2-7; no firm D call. This TCR was sampled from a human donor with multiple sclerosis. The sample was CD4+ T cells from PBMCs. CDR3: CSASAPQRAYEQYF. The CDR3 DNA reads TGCAGTGCTAGTGCCCCCCAGCGAGCCTACGAGCAGTACTTC.